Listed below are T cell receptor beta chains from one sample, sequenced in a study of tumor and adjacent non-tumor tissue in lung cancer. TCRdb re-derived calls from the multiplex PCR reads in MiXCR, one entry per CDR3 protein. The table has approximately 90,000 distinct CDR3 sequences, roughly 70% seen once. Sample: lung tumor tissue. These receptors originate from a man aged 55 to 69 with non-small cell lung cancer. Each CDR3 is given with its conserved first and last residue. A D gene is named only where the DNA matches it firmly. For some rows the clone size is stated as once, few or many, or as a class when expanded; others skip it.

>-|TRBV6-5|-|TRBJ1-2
CVSGATTLDLYGYTF
TGTGTCAGCGGTGCCACTACACTAGACCTCTATGGCTACACCTTC
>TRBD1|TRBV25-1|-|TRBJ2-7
CAHAQGDEQYF
TGTGCCCACGCCCAGGGGGACGAGCAGTACTTC
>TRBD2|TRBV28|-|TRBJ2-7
CANGPTSGVNEQYF
TGTGCCAACGGTCCGACTAGCGGGGTCAACGAGCAGTACTTC
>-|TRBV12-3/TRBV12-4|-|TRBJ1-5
CASKAELSNQSQHF
TGTGCCAGCAAGGCGGAACTTAGCAATCAGTCACAGCATTTT
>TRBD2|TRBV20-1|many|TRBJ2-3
CSARRNLAGADTQYF
TGCAGTGCTAGGAGGAATCTAGCGGGAGCAGATACGCAGTATTTT
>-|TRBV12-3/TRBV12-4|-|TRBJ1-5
CANAIGGPSQPQHF
TGTGCCAACGCCATTGGGGGGCCAAGTCAGCCCCAGCATTTT
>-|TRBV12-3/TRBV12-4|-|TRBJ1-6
CACSHGGNYNSPLHF
TGTGCTTGCAGTCATGGAGGAAACTATAATTCACCCCTCCACTTT
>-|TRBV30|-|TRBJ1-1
CAWSVGLAEALF
TGCGCCTGGAGTGTTGGTTTGGCTGAAGCTCTCTTT
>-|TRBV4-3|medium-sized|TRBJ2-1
CASSRQVSSYNEQFF
TGCGCCAGCAGCCGACAGGTTAGCTCCTACAATGAGCAGTTCTTC
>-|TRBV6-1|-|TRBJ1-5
CVRSNPGGTSLGNHPQHF
TGTGTCAGAAGCAATCCCGGGGGGACCTCCCTCGGCAATCATCCCCAGCATTTT
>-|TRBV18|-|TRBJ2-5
CASSGLSGVLETQYF
TGTGCCAGCTCTGGACTATCGGGAGTACTCGAGACCCAGTACTTC
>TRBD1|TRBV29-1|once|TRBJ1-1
CSVELTGGVTEAFF
TGCAGTGTTGAGTTGACAGGGGGTGTCACTGAAGCTTTCTTT
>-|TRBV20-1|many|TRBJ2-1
CSAREEGFSYNEQFF
TGCAGTGCTAGAGAAGAGGGGTTTTCCTACAATGAGCAGTTCTTC
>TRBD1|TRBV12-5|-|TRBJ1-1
CASAAQGENTEAFF
TGTGCTAGTGCCGCGCAGGGGGAAAACACTGAAGCTTTCTTT
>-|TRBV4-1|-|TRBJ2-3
CASSLGTFNTDTQYF
TGCGCCAGCAGTCTCGGCACTTTCAACACAGATACGCAGTATTTT
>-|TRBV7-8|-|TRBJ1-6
CASSPGNKRDYNSPLHF
TGTGCCAGCAGCCCCGGAAACAAGAGGGACTATAATTCACCCCTCCACTTT
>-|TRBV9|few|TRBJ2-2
CASSVGPANTGELFF
TGTGCCAGCAGCGTAGGACCAGCGAACACCGGGGAGCTGTTTTTT
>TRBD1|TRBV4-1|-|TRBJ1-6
CASSSRDSSYNSPPHF
TGCGCCAGCAGCTCCAGGGACAGCTCCTATAATTCACCCCCCCACTTT
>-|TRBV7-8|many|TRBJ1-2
CASSLDAGSENYGYTF
TGTGCCAGCAGCTTAGATGCGGGATCAGAGAACTATGGCTACACCTTC
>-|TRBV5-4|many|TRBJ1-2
CASSLGGSNYGYTF
TGTGCCAGCAGCTTGGGAGGGTCCAACTATGGCTACACCTTC
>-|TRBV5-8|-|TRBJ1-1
CASSLEMGLLNTEAFF
TGTGCCAGCAGCTTGGAAATGGGGTTGCTGAACACTGAAGCTTTCTTT
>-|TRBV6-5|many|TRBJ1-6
CASRPDSRSPLHF
TGTGCCAGCAGGCCCGATAGTCGGTCACCCCTCCACTTT
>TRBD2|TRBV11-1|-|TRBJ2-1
CAGSLRSTSGGYEPFF
TGTGCCGGCAGCCTTCGCTCAACTAGCGGGGGATATGAGCCGTTCTTC
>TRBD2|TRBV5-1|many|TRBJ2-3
CASSPRSLAGGTDTQYF
TGCGCCAGCAGCCCTCGCTCACTAGCGGGAGGCACAGATACGCAGTATTTT
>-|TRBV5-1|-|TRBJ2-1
CASSLVRRSNEQSF
TGCGCCAGCAGCTTGGTTCGGAGGAGCAATGAGCAGTCCTTC
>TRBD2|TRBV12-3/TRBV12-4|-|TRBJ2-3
CASRKGTSTTDTQYF
TGTGCCAGCAGGAAGGGGACTAGCACCACTGATACGCAGTATTTC
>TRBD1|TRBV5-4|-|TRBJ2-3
CASSFLGTGVDTQYF
TGTGCCAGCAGCTTTCTAGGGACAGGGGTGGATACGCAGTATTTT
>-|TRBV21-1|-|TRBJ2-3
CANSKMRRGSTDTQYF
TGTGCCAACAGCAAAATGAGGCGCGGCAGCACAGATACGCAGTATTTT
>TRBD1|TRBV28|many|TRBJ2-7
CASSQAKTGTYEQYF
TGTGCCAGCAGCCAAGCGAAGACAGGGACCTACGAGCAGTACTTC
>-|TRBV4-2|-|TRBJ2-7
CVSSHTIGREQYF
TGTGTCAGCAGCCATACGATAGGGCGCGAGCAATACTTC
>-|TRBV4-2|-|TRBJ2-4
CASSQAQANGPLAKNIKYF
TGTGCCAGCAGCCAAGCGCAGGCTAACGGACCGTTAGCCAAAAACATTAAGTACTTC
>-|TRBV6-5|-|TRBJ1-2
CARSYTGYGYTF
TGTGCCAGAAGTTACACCGGCTATGGCTACACCTTC
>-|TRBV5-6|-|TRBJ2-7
CASGLAGSTGYEQYF
TGTGCCAGCGGCTTGGCCGGGTCAACCGGCTACGAGCAGTACTTC
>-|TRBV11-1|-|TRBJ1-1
CASSLFSDSIVNTEAFF
TGTGCCAGCAGCTTATTCAGTGACAGCATAGTTAACACCGAAGCTTTCTTT
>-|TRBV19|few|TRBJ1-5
CASKRGDSNQPQHF
TGTGCCAGTAAGAGGGGGGATAGCAATCAGCCCCAGCATTTT
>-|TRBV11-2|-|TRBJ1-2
CASSFGRPNYGHTF
TGTGCCAGCAGCTTCGGCAGGCCTAATTATGGCCACACCTTC
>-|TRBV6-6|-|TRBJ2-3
CASSYAVEDTQYF
TGTGCCAGCAGCTACGCAGTGGAAGATACGCAGTATTTT
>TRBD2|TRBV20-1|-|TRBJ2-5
CSANVAGGPETQYF
TGCAGTGCGAACGTAGCGGGGGGGCCCGAGACCCAGTACTTC
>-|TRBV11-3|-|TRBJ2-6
CASSGGLGRSRANVLTF
TGTGCCAGCAGCGGGGGACTGGGGCGATCTAGAGCCAACGTCCTGACTTTC